The present TCR beta chain was sequenced within a study of blood T cell repertoires in COVID-19. About the study: Samples came from the United States, Italy and Spain, spanning acute and convalescent COVID-19.

This CDR3 contains 14 residues. From germline, CDR1 is LNHDA and CDR2 SQIVND (reference sequence). Trimming took 6 bases from V and 1 from J; bases not matched to a gene: 6. Original methodology: Amplifying reference gene primers gave estimates of nucleated cell counts. The assay was immunoSEQ multiplex PCR, and TCRdb's table has in-frame clones only and misses some. For V, J and clone size, that table is used; D and trimming come from the DNA. Of about 200,000 clones listed, roughly 85% are singletons. The study drew participants aged about 18 to 89 years from some 25 US areas. Cohort placement rested on clinical history that participants reported themselves.

This receptor was obtained from a man aged 35 to 55 who had recovered from COVID-19. The chain links TRBV19 to TRBJ2-7, with 7 bases identical to TRBD2. Material for sequencing was PBMCs or T cells enriched from blood (not recorded which). CDR3 in DNA: TGTGCCAGTAGCCGGGATAGCGGGTCCTACGAGCAGTACTTC. This translates into CASSRDSGSYEQYF.